What follows are 25 T cell receptor beta chains derived from one specimen sequenced in a study of T cells in Graves' hyperthyroidism and ophthalmopathy. TCR beta CDR3 sequences were amplified from RNA transcripts. In the first-round RT-PCR of the TCR CDR3, the HTBI primer set was used. A single record per CDR3 protein comes from TCRdb applying MiXCR to the multiplex PCR reads. The data contain 500,000 to 550,000 distinct CDR3 sequences, about 20% of them singletons. The sample taken for sequencing was blood. These receptor sequences come from a man aged 35-49 years with Graves' ophthalmopathy.

Ten or more counts support this clonotype. CDR3 amino acids: CASSPGGDNEQFF. Written as DNA, the CDR3 is TGTGCCAGCAGCCCTGGGGGGGACAATGAGCAGTTCTTC. The J gene is TRBJ2-1, the V gene TRBV28; 7 nucleotides line up with TRBD2. With V trimmed by 6 bases and J by 5 bases, 4 bases remained unmatched. There are 13 residues in the CDR3. Germline V CDR1 and CDR2: MDHEN, SYDVKM.

There are many counts of this clonotype. The chain recombines TRBV28 with TRBJ2-7, with TRBD2 matching 14 bases. The germline V gene encodes CDR1 MDHEN and CDR2 SYDVKM. The V gene end was trimmed by 9 bases and the J gene end by 3 bases; junction bases not matched to a gene: 4. CDR3 length equals 14 residues. The CDR3 region is CASRTSGRYYEQYF. The CDR3, as DNA: TGTGCCAGTAGGACTAGCGGGAGGTACTACGAGCAGTACTTC.

V gene TRBV14 combines with J gene TRBJ1-4, with no clear D. V was clipped by 0 bases and J by 5 bases, with 13 bases between them. CDR1 and CDR2 (germline): SGHDN, FVKESK. The CDR3 covers 16 residues. CDR3 residues: CASSQDKDVRNEKLFF. CDR3 sequence (DNA): TGTGCCAGCAGCCAAGATAAGGACGTTAGAAATGAAAAACTGTTTTTT.

V usage is TRBV7-8 and J usage is TRBJ2-2; a weak D match, TRBD2 (5 bases). Trimming shortened V by 8 bases and J by 7 bases, and 8 bases separated the two germline ends. Germline CDR1 is SGHVS and CDR2 is FQNEAQ. This CDR3 has 11 residues. CDR3: CASGAVGELFF. CDR3 coding DNA: TGTGCCAGCGGAGCGGTCGGGGAGCTGTTTTTT.

Here the CDR3 DNA reads TGTGCCAGCAGTGGTGAGGGATTCTCTGGGGCCAACGTCCTGACTTTC. Translated, it gives CASSGEGFSGANVLTF. This chain uses TRBV25-1 with TRBJ2-6; TRBD2 might be the D (5 bases). The CDR3 totals 16 residues. Per germline, CDR1 MGHDK and CDR2 SYGVNS. The V gene lost 4 bases and the J gene lost 0 bases, with 10 bases spanning the gap.

In this sample, this clonotype turned up a few times. The CDR3 loop reads CSAFVLAGAPETQYF. The CDR3 DNA sequence: TGCAGTGCCTTTGTTCTAGCGGGAGCTCCGGAGACCCAGTACTTC. V gene TRBV20-1 combines with J gene TRBJ2-5; 10 nucleotides match TRBD2. After removal of 6 bases from V and 5 bases from J, the junction contained 12 bases not matched to a gene. CDR1 and CDR2 from the germline V gene are DFQATT and SNEGSKA (reference sequence). The CDR3 runs to 15 residues.

This clonotype was counted ten times or more. This sequence joins TRBV2 and TRBJ1-5; D uncertain. Per germline, CDR1 SNHLY and CDR2 FYNNEI. The CDR3 runs to 13 residues. The V end lost 8 bases, the J end lost 8 bases, and 16 bases lay between the germline ends. CDR3 nucleotide sequence: TGTGCCAGCGGCCCAGGACGAAGGGAGCCCCAGCATTTT. Translating it yields CASGPGRREPQHF.

This clonotype was seen ten or more times. The rearrangement joins TRBV2 to TRBJ1-1; weak D call: TRBD1 (6 bases). The CDR3 loop spans 14 amino acids. Germline V gives CDR1 SNHLY, CDR2 FYNNEI. The germline V and J ends were trimmed by 4 bases and 4 bases, with 13 bases remaining between them. The CDR3 region is CASSVRGRGTEAFF. DNA of the CDR3: TGTGCCAGCAGTGTACGGGGCAGGGGCACTGAAGCTTTCTTT.

In its sample, this clonotype was seen many times. V is TRBV7-2 and J is TRBJ2-3; 12 nucleotides agree with TRBD2. V shed 3 bases and J 6 bases; nucleotides not matched to a gene: 7. This CDR3 is built from 16 residues. Germline V gives CDR1 SGHTA, CDR2 FQGNSA. CDR3 in amino acids: CASSFSTSGGFDTQYF. The CDR3 DNA follows: TGTGCCAGCAGCTTCTCCACTAGCGGGGGGTTCGATACGCAGTATTTT.

V is TRBV27 and J is TRBJ2-3; D remains ambiguous. The CDR3 is made up of 14 amino acids. With 3 bases removed from V and 1 base from J, the gap between germline ends came to 8 bases. Germline CDR1 and CDR2: MNHEY and SMNVEV (reference sequence). DNA for the CDR3: TGTGCCAGCAGTTTTGGGTGGGGCACAGATACGCAGTATTTT. As protein: CASSFGWGTDTQYF.

The sample holds a few counts of this clonotype. V and J are TRBV9 and TRBJ1-2; D is unresolved. V gave up 0 bases and J gave up 1 base, with 10 bases separating them. Germline CDR1 reads SGDLS; CDR2 reads YYNGEE. The CDR3 runs to 15 residues. Here the CDR3 reads CASSVAGGGNYGYTF. The CDR3 region has the DNA TGTGCCAGCAGCGTAGCAGGAGGCGGTAACTATGGCTACACCTTC. The whole variable domain, filled in from reference TRBV9 and TRBJ1-2, reads DSGVTQTPKHLITATGQRVTLRCSPRSGDLSVYWYQQSLDQGLQFLIQYYNGEERAKGNILERFSAQQFPDLHSELNLSSLELGDSALYFCASSVAGGGNYGYTFGSGTRLTVV.

This clonotype was seen repeatedly, ten times or more. The V and J genes are TRBV2 and TRBJ2-7; D may match TRBD1 or TRBD2 (5 bases each). The CDR3 consists of 12 residues. Trimming removed 4 bases at V and 6 bases at J, with 10 bases between. Germline-derived CDR1 and CDR2 are SNHLY and FYNNEI. The CDR3 here is CASSGQGREQYF. For the CDR3, the DNA is TGTGCCAGCAGTGGGCAGGGACGCGAGCAGTACTTC.

The chain recombines TRBV6-1 with TRBJ1-1, with D unclear. V lost 3 bases, J lost 6 bases, and 17 bases lay in between. Looked up from germline, CDR1 is MNHNS and CDR2 is SASEGT. The CDR3 contains 15 residues. The CDR3 loop is CASSDYRVPRPEAFF. The CDR3 DNA sequence: TGTGCCAGCAGTGACTACCGGGTTCCACGACCTGAAGCTTTCTTT.

This clonotype was counted ten times or more. CDR3 sequence: CASSLALGAEAFF. The CDR3 nucleotides are TGTGCCAGCAGCTTAGCGCTGGGGGCAGAAGCTTTCTTT. V usage is TRBV7-8 and J usage is TRBJ1-1; the D gene is possibly TRBD1 (6 bases). The V end was cut by 0 bases, the J end by 8 bases, with 10 bases between. Germline V lookup: CDR1 SGHVS, CDR2 FQNEAQ. The CDR3 covers 13 residues.

The V call is TRBV10-2, the J call TRBJ1-4; D is ambiguous. Trimming took 7 bases from V and 5 from J, leaving 11 bases between them. This CDR3 has 13 residues. From germline, CDR1 is WSHSY and CDR2 SAAADI. DNA for the CDR3: TGCGCCAGCAATGACGGATGGAATGAAAAACTGTTTTTT. Translating gives CASNDGWNEKLFF.

This rearrangement joins TRBV25-1 to TRBJ2-6; D gene uncertain. This CDR3 is built from 14 residues. Trimming left V 5 bases short and J 3 bases short, with 8 bases between. Germline V gene data show CDR1 as MGHDK and CDR2 as SYGVNS. The CDR3: CASSSSIGANVLTF. Here the CDR3 DNA reads TGTGCCAGCAGTAGCTCGATTGGGGCCAACGTCCTGACTTTC.

The chain uses TRBV9 and TRBJ2-7; 10 bases align to TRBD2. Germline lookup yields CDR1 SGDLS and CDR2 YYNGEE. This CDR3 comprises 15 residues. Trimming removed 0 bases from V and 7 bases from J; junction bases left unmatched: 7. In nucleotides, the CDR3 is TGTGCCAGCAGCGTAGGAGGTAGCGGGGGGCCTGAGCAGTACTTC. It specifies CASSVGGSGGPEQYF.

The table lists this clonotype with a few counts. The V gene is TRBV19, the J gene TRBJ2-3, with D unclear. V was clipped by 1 base and J by 2 bases, with 13 bases between them. The CDR3 spans 16 residues. The V gene's germline CDR1 is LNHDA and CDR2 SQIVND (reference sequence). Here the CDR3 reads CASSIGLLPPTDTQYF. DNA for the CDR3: TGTGCCAGTAGTATAGGCCTGCTCCCTCCCACAGATACGCAGTATTTT.

This clonotype was counted between two and nine times. J is TRBJ2-7 and V is TRBV5-1; TRBD2 is a possible D gene (5 bases). The CDR3 has 14 residues. V dropped 1 base and J dropped 2 bases, with 10 bases sitting between them. Germline V gene lookup returns CDR1 SGHRS and CDR2 YFSETQ. CDR3 region: CASSLFGGTYEQYF. DNA of the CDR3: TGCGCCAGCAGCTTGTTCGGAGGAACCTACGAGCAGTACTTC.

This clonotype has a handful of counts. The chain links TRBV9 to TRBJ2-1; TRBD2 matches 11 bases. Germline loops: CDR1 SGDLS, CDR2 YYNGEE. The ends lost 4 bases at V and 2 bases at J; junction bases unmatched: 8. The CDR3 covers 17 residues. DNA of the CDR3: TGTGCCAGCAGCAAAACTAGCGGGAGTATAACCTACAATGAGCAGTTCTTC. Translated: CASSKTSGSITYNEQFF.

Ten or more counts support this clonotype. This chain joins TRBV12-3 or TRBV12-4 and TRBJ2-7; 12 bases are shared with TRBD2. The length of the CDR3 is 17 residues. V was pared by 5 bases and J by 3 bases, with 11 bases of the junction left unmatched. Here the CDR3 reads CASSRSRTSGDLYEQYF. The DNA of the CDR3 is TGTGCCAGCAGTCGCTCGAGGACTAGCGGGGACCTCTACGAGCAGTACTTC.

Points on this clonotype: Its ends do not fully match the called genes, so a read error is possible. The V call is TRBV7-3, the J call TRBJ2-3, with D tentatively TRBD2 (7 bases). Germline lookup yields CDR1 SGHTA and CDR2 FQGTGA. The CDR3 runs to 17 residues. The DNA for the CDR3 is TGCGCCAGCAGCCAAGATAGGGGGGGAGGGCCCTCAGATACGCAGTATTTT. It translates to CASSQDRGGGPSDTQYF.

The chain joins TRBV29-1 to TRBJ2-5; D might be TRBD1 or TRBD2, each matching 6 bases. There are 14 residues in the CDR3. V lost 3 bases, J lost 2 bases, and 13 bases lay in between. The germline V gene has CDR1 SQVTM and CDR2 ANQGSEA. DNA of the CDR3: TGCAGCGTTGATTTAGGGGGGCCTCAAGAGACCCAGTACTTC. It encodes CSVDLGGPQETQYF.

The chain combines TRBV30 with TRBJ2-3, with 12 bases that match TRBD1. Germline V gene sequence: CDR1 GTSNPN, CDR2 SVGIG (reference sequence). Trimming took 2 bases from V and 8 from J; bases not matched to a gene: 5. The CDR3 spans 14 residues. The CDR3 reads CAWSRDRGLGTQYF. Here the CDR3 DNA reads TGTGCCTGGAGTCGGGACAGGGGGCTGGGTACGCAGTATTTT. The variable domain in full, with the rest retrieved from reference TRBV30 and TRBJ2-3, is SQTIHQWPATLVQPVGSPLSLECTVEGTSNPNLYWYRQAAGRGLQLLFYSVGIGQISSEVPQNLSASRPQDRQFILSSKKLLLSDSGFYLCAWSRDRGLGTQYFGPGTRLTVL.

The chain employs TRBV28 and TRBJ1-5, with D tentatively TRBD1 (6 bases). The CDR3 contains 14 residues. The V gene's germline CDR1 is MDHEN and CDR2 SYDVKM. V was shortened by 6 bases and J by 7 bases, with 16 bases between the two germline ends. The CDR3 loop is CASRNRVQSQPQHF. In DNA form, the CDR3 reads TGTGCCAGCAGAAACAGGGTACAATCACAGCCCCAGCATTTT.